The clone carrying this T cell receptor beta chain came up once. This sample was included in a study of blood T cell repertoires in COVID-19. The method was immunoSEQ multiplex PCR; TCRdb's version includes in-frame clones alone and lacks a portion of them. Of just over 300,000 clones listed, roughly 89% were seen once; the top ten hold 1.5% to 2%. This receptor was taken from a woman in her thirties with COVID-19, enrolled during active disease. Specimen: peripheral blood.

The CDR3 spells CASSQAGASYEQYV. The CDR3 region has the DNA TGTGCCAGCAGCCAAGCAGGGGCTAGCTACGAGCAGTACGTC. This sequence joins TRBV3-1 (or the pseudogene TRBV3-2) and TRBJ2-7, with D possibly matching TRBD1 (6 bases). The CDR3 runs to 14 residues. V was pared by 1 base and J by 3 bases, with 10 bases between. The V gene's germline CDR1 is LGHDT and CDR2 YNNKEL (reference sequence).